This entry describes one T cell receptor (beta chain). The data derive from a study of T cell changes during pregnancy in multiple sclerosis. The germline V gene encodes CDR1 SQVTM and CDR2 ANQGSEA. The CDR3 is made up of 15 amino acids. The table came from immunoSEQ multiplex PCR; TCRdb's copy has only in-frame clones and leaves some out. The sample holds approximately 88,000 clones, about 95% seen once. The V gene is TRBV29-1, the J gene TRBJ2-1; the D gene is possibly TRBD2 (7 bases). The clonotype comes from a female donor with multiple sclerosis, enrolled in a pregnancy study. This material consisted of peripheral blood, taken in the second trimester of pregnancy. The CDR3 DNA follows: TGCAGTCTTAAGGGGGGGGTGAGCTCCTACAATGAGCAGTTCTTC. Its translation is CSLKGGVSSYNEQFF.